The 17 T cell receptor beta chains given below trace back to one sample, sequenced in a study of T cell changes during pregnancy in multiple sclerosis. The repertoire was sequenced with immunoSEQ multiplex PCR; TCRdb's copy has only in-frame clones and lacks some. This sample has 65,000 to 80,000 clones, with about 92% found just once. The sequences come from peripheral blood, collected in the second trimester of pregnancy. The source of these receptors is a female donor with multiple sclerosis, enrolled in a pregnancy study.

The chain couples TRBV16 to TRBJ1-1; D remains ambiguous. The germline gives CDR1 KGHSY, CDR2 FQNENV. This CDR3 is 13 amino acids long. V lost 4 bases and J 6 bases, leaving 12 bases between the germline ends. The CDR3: CASSRNSRAEAFF. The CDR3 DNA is TGTGCCAGCAGCCGCAACAGTCGCGCTGAAGCTTTCTTT. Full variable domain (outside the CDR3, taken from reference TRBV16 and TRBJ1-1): GEEVAQTPKHLVRGEGQKAKLYCAPIKGHSYVFWYQQVLKNEFKFLISFQNENVFDETGMPKERFSAKCLPNSPCSLEIQATKLEDSAVYFCASSRNSRAEAFFGQGTRLTVV.

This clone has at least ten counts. CDR3 protein: CASVEPQHF. Written as DNA, the CDR3 is TGTGCCAGCGTAGAGCCCCAGCATTTT. The genes are TRBV27 and TRBJ1-5; unclear D gene. Trimming stripped 8 bases from V and 8 bases from J, with 4 bases between. This CDR3 has 9 amino acids. Germline-derived CDR1 and CDR2 are MNHEY and SMNVEV (reference sequence).

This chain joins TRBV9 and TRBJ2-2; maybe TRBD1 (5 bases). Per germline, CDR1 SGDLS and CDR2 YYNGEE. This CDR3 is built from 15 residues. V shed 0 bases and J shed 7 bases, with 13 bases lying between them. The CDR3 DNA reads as TGTGCCAGCAGCGTAGACCAGGGTGGGGACGGGGAGCTGTTTTTT. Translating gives CASSVDQGGDGELFF.

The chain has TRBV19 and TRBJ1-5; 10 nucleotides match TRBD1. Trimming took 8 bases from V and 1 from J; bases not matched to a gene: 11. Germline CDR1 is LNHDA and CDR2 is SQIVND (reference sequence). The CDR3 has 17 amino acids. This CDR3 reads CASLDRGRGVSNQPQHF. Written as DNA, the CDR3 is TGTGCCAGTCTTGACAGGGGGCGGGGAGTAAGCAATCAGCCCCAGCATTTT. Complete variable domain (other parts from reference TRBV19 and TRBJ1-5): DGGITQSPKYLFRKEGQNVTLSCEQNLNHDAMYWYRQDPGQGLRLIYYSQIVNDFQKGDIAEGYSVSREKKESFPLTVTSAQKNPTAFYLCASLDRGRGVSNQPQHFGDGTRLSIL.

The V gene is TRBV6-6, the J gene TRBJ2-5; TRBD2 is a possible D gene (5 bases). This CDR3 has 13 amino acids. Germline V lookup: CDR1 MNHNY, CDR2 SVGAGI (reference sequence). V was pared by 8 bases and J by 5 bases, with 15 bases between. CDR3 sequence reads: CASCTGVSETQYF. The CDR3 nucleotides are TGTGCCAGCTGTACCGGGGTTTCCGAGACCCAGTACTTC.

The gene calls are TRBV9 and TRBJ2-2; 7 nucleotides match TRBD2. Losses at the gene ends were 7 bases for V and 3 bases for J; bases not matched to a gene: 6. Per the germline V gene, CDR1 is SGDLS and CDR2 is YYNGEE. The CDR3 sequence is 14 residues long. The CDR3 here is CASAEGGDTGELFF. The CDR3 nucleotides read TGTGCCAGCGCCGAGGGAGGGGACACCGGGGAGCTGTTTTTT.

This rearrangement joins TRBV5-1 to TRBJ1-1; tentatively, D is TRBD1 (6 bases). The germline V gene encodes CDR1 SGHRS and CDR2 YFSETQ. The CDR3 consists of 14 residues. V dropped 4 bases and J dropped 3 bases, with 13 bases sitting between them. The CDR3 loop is CASSGQPGDTEAFF. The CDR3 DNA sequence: TGCGCCAGCAGCGGACAGCCCGGGGACACTGAAGCTTTCTTT.

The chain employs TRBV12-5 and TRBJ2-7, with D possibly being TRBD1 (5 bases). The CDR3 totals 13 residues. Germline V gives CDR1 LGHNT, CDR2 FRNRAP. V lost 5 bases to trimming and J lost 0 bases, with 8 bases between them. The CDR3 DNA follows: TGTGCTAGTGGTCGACAGTACTCCTACGAGCAGTACTTC. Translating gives CASGRQYSYEQYF.

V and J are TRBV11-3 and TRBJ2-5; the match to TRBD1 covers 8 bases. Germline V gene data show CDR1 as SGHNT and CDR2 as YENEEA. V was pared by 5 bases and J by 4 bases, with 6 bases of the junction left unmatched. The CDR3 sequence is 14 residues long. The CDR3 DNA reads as TGTGCCAGCAGCCCGACAGGGGATGGAGAGACCCAGTACTTC. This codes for CASSPTGDGETQYF.

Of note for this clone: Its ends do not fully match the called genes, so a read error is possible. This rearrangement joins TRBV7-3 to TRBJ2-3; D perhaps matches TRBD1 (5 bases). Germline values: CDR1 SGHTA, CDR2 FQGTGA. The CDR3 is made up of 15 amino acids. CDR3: CASSLRAQGTDTQYF. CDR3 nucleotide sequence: TGTGCCAGCAGCTTAAGGGCGCAGGGCACTGATACGCAGTATTTT.

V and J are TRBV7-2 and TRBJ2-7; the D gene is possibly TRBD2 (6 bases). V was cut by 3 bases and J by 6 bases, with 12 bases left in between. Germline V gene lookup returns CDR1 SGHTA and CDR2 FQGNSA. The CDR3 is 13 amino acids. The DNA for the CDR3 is TGTGCCAGCAGCTTTTTTCCGGAGGGCGAGCAGTACTTC. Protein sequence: CASSFFPEGEQYF.

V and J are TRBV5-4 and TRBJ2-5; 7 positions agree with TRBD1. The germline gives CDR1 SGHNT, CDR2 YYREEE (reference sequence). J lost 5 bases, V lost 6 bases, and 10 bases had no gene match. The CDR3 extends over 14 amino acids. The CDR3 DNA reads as TGTGCCAGCAATCCCCAGGGGGTCAGGGAGACCCAGTACTTC. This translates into CASNPQGVRETQYF.

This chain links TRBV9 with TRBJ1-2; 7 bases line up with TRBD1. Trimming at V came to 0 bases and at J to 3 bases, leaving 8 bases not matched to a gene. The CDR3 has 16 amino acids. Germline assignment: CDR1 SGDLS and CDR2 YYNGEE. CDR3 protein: CASSVGDSAFYYGYTF. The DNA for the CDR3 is TGTGCCAGCAGCGTAGGGGACAGTGCCTTTTACTATGGCTACACCTTC.

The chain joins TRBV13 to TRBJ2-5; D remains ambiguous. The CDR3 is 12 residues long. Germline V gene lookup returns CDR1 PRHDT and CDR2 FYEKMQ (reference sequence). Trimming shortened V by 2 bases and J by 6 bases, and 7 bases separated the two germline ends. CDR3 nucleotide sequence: TGTGCCAGCAGCTTACATCCAAAGACCCAGTACTTC. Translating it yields CASSLHPKTQYF.

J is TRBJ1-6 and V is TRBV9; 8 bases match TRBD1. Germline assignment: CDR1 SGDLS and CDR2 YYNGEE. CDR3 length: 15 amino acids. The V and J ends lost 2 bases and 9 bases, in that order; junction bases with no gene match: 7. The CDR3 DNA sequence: TGTGCCAGCAGCGTCGTAGACAGGGGAGGTTCACCCCTCCACTTT. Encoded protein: CASSVVDRGGSPLHF. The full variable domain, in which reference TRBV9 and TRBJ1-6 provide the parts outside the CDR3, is DSGVTQTPKHLITATGQRVTLRCSPRSGDLSVYWYQQSLDQGLQFLIQYYNGEERAKGNILERFSAQQFPDLHSELNLSSLELGDSALYFCASSVVDRGGSPLHFGNGTRLTVT.

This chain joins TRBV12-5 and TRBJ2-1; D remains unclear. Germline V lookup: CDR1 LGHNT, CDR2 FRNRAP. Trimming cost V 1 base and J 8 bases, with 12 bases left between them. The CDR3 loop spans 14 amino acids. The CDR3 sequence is CASGLGQDWDEQFF. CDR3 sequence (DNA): TGTGCTAGTGGTTTGGGTCAGGATTGGGATGAGCAGTTCTTC.

The CDR3 DNA reads as TGCGCCAGCAGCTTGGAGGCAGGGGGCACAGATACGCAGTATTTT. Its protein is CASSLEAGGTDTQYF. This chain joins TRBV5-1 and TRBJ2-3; TRBD1 is a possible D gene (6 bases). V lost 0 bases to trimming and J lost 1 base, with 9 bases between them. The V gene's germline CDR1 is SGHRS and CDR2 YFSETQ. The CDR3 totals 15 residues.